One sample yielded the 7 T cell receptor beta chains listed below, sequenced in a study of blood T cell repertoires in COVID-19. Using immunoSEQ multiplex PCR, the repertoire was profiled, and TCRdb retains in-frame clones only, with some absent. The sample contains under 50,000 clones, about 91% of which appear only once. The specimen was peripheral blood. Receptors originate from a human donor in a cohort sampled during active COVID-19.

The chain employs TRBV29-1 and TRBJ2-3, with 7 nucleotides matching TRBD1. The CDR3 runs 14 residues. Germline V gene data show CDR1 as SQVTM and CDR2 as ANQGSEA. V gave up 7 bases and J gave up 2 bases; unmatched junction bases: 9. In nucleotides, the CDR3 is TGCAGCGCCAAGAAACAGGGGAACACAGATACGCAGTATTTT. It yields the protein CSAKKQGNTDTQYF.

The rearrangement joins TRBV10-3 to TRBJ2-4, with 7 positions matching TRBD2. J was trimmed by 2 bases and V by 0 bases; bases with no gene match: 7. Germline V gene data show CDR1 as ENHRY and CDR2 as SYGVKD. The CDR3 has 17 amino acids. The CDR3 DNA reads TGTGCCATCAGTGAGTCGGTGGGAGGGTCGACCAAAAACATTCAGTACTTC. Residues: CAISESVGGSTKNIQYF.

The J gene is TRBJ2-3, the V gene TRBV7-9; possibly TRBD2 for D (5 bases). Germline CDR1 SEHNR, CDR2 FQNEAQ (reference sequence). V was pared by 5 bases and J by 0 bases, with 9 bases between. This CDR3 comprises 14 residues. CDR3 bases: TGTGCCAGCAGCCGGGATCTTAGCACAGATACGCAGTATTTT. Residues: CASSRDLSTDTQYF.

CDR3 sequence (DNA): TGCGCCAGCAGCTTGGAGGCAGGACAAAGTGAGCAGTTCTTC. Its protein is CASSLEAGQSEQFF. The V and J genes are TRBV5-1 and TRBJ2-1; tentatively, D is TRBD1 (5 bases). The CDR3 contains 14 residues. CDR1 is SGHRS, CDR2 YFSETQ, per germline. With 0 bases removed from V and 9 bases from J, the gap between germline ends came to 13 bases.

The chain uses TRBV4-2 and TRBJ1-3; D is uncertain. CDR3 length: 15 residues. The V end lost 4 bases, the J end lost 0 bases, and 10 bases lay between the germline ends. Germline CDR1 is LGHNA and CDR2 is YNFKEQ. CDR3 sequence reads: CASSLQVLSGNTIYF. The CDR3, as DNA: TGTGCCAGCAGCCTCCAGGTCCTCTCTGGAAACACCATATATTTT.

This clone showed up just once. The V call is TRBV5-6, the J call TRBJ2-1; 11 positions match TRBD1. CDR1 is SGHDT and CDR2 is YYEEEE in the germline V gene. The CDR3 is made up of 13 amino acids. V dropped 4 bases and J dropped 9; count of bases not matched to a gene: 3. The CDR3 reads CASSLGQGAEQFF. The DNA of the CDR3 is TGTGCCAGCAGCCTCGGACAGGGGGCTGAGCAGTTCTTC.

J is TRBJ1-2 and V is TRBV2; D is undetermined. The CDR3 contains 12 residues. Per the germline V gene, CDR1 is SNHLY and CDR2 is FYNNEI. V was trimmed by 7 bases and J by 5 bases, leaving 11 bases between them. As DNA, the CDR3 is TGTGCCAGCATGTACAGCTATTATGGCTACACCTTC. As protein: CASMYSYYGYTF.